In this sample, the clone carrying this T cell receptor (beta chain) turned up a few times. These data come from a study of blood T cell repertoires in COVID-19. Overall study: Some COVID-19 samples were acute and others convalescent; all came from the United States, Italy and Spain. From T cells, B-cell-depleted T cells, or PBMCs came the material, which was cDNA or gDNA.

The CDR3 is made up of 13 amino acids. V lost 4 bases and J lost 10, with 11 bases in between. Per germline, CDR1 MNHEY and CDR2 SVGAGI. Authors' data handling: Estimation of nucleated cell counts was performed using reference gene primer amplification. The assay was immunoSEQ multiplex PCR, and TCRdb's table has in-frame clones only and misses some. V, J and clone size reflect that table, while D and trimming were determined from the DNA. Among over 50,000 clones listed, over 80% were seen once. The receptor comes from a human donor in a cohort sampled during active COVID-19. The chain joins TRBV6-5 to TRBJ1-6, with D perhaps TRBD1 (5 bases). What was sequenced was peripheral blood. The DNA of the CDR3 is TGTGCCAGCAGTTTCAGGGTGGACTCACCCCTCCACTTT. This translates into CASSFRVDSPLHF.